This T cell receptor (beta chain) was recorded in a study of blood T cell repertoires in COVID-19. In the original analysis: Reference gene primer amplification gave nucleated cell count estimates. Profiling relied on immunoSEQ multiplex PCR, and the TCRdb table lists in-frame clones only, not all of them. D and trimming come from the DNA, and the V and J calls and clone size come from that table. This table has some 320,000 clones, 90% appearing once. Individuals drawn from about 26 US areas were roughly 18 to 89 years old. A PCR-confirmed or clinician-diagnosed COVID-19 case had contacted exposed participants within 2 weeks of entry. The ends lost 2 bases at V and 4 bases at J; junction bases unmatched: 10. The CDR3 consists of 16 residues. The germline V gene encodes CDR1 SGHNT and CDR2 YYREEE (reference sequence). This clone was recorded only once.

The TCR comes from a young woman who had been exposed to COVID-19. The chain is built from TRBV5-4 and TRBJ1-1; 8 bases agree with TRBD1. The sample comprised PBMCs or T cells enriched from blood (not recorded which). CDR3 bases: TGTGCCAGCAGCTTTAGAGACAGGGGAGCGGGCACTGAAGCTTTCTTT. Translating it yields CASSFRDRGAGTEAFF. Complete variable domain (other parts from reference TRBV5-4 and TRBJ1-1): ETGVTQSPTHLIKTRGQQVTLRCSSQSGHNTVSWYQQALGQGPQFIFQYYREEENGRGNFPPRFSGLQFPNYSSELNVNALELDDSALYLCASSFRDRGAGTEAFFGQGTRLTVV.